Below, 14 T cell receptor beta chains from the same sample are listed, as sequenced in a study of blood T cell repertoires in COVID-19. The protocol was immunoSEQ multiplex PCR, while the TCRdb copy is restricted to in-frame clones and leaves out a portion. The table records 75,000 to 100,000 clones, around 75% of them present only once. The sequencing sample was made of peripheral blood. Every receptor here comes from a man between 65 and 85 years old with acute or convalescent COVID-19.

This clone was found a few times. The chain links TRBV13 to TRBJ2-1, with D possibly matching TRBD2 (6 bases). V was clipped by 5 bases and J by 3 bases, with 17 bases between them. The germline V gene encodes CDR1 PRHDT and CDR2 FYEKMQ (reference sequence). The CDR3 sequence is 16 residues long. The DNA for the CDR3 is TGTGCCAGCAGCCAACGGTGGCAGGGAGGCTACAATGAGCAGTTCTTC. Its protein is CASSQRWQGGYNEQFF. The variable domain in full, with the rest retrieved from reference TRBV13 and TRBJ2-1, is AAGVIQSPRHLIKEKRETATLKCYPIPRHDTVYWYQQGPGQDPQFLISFYEKMQSDKGSIPDRFSAQQFSDYHSELNMSSLELGDSALYFCASSQRWQGGYNEQFFGPGTRLTVL.

This clone was seen only once. The V call is TRBV5-6, the J call TRBJ2-7, with 8 bases identical to TRBD1. The V and J ends lost 4 bases and 3 bases, in that order; junction bases with no gene match: 9. CDR3 length equals 15 residues. The germline gives CDR1 SGHDT, CDR2 YYEEEE. The CDR3 coding sequence is TGTGCCAGCAGCCTGGGACAGGAAAAGTTCTACGAGCAGTACTTC. Encoded protein: CASSLGQEKFYEQYF.

The V and J genes are TRBV9 and TRBJ2-3; D may be TRBD2 (5 bases). The CDR3 extends over 15 amino acids. Germline V gene sequence: CDR1 SGDLS, CDR2 YYNGEE. V lost 3 bases, J lost 3 bases, and 14 bases lay in between. Written as DNA, the CDR3 is TGTGCCAGCAGCGCCACCTCGACGGGGACAGATACGCAGTATTTT. It codes for CASSATSTGTDTQYF.

The rearrangement links TRBV7-6 to TRBJ2-2, with TRBD2 matching 9 bases. Per the germline V gene, CDR1 is SGHVS and CDR2 is FNYEAQ. V lost 0 bases and J lost 2; bases outside the gene matches: 7. This CDR3 spans 18 amino acids. The CDR3 protein is CASSLAVLTSGNTGELFF. In nucleotides, the CDR3 is TGTGCCAGCAGCTTAGCAGTCTTGACTAGCGGTAACACCGGGGAGCTGTTTTTT. Full variable domain (remainder filled in from reference TRBV7-6 and TRBJ2-2): GAGVSQSPRYKVTKRGQDVALRCDPISGHVSLYWYRQALGQGPEFLTYFNYEAQQDKSGLPNDRFSAERPEGSISTLTIQRTEQRDSAMYRCASSLAVLTSGNTGELFFGEGSRLTVL.

The V and J genes are TRBV4-3 and TRBJ1-1, with D uncertain. Looked up from germline, CDR1 is LGHNA and CDR2 is YSLEER. This CDR3 has 13 residues. Trimming took 0 bases from V and 6 from J, leaving 8 bases between them. In DNA form, the CDR3 reads TGCGCCAGCAGCCAAGATATCGCAGCTGAAGCTTTCTTT. Translation: CASSQDIAAEAFF.

This clone has more than one count but fewer than ten. The chain recombines TRBV11-2 with TRBJ2-5; TRBD1 agrees at 8 bases. This CDR3 region has 13 residues. Germline V gene sequence: CDR1 SGHAT, CDR2 FQNNGV. V shed 5 bases and J 4 bases; nucleotides not matched to a gene: 3. Here the CDR3 reads CASSVQGGETQYF. The CDR3 region has the DNA TGTGCCAGCAGCGTACAGGGGGGAGAGACCCAGTACTTC. Filled out from reference TRBV11-2 and TRBJ2-5, the complete variable domain reads EAGVAQSPRYKIIEKRQSVAFWCNPISGHATLYWYQQILGQGPKLLIQFQNNGVVDDSQLPKDRFSAERLKGVDSTLKIQPAKLEDSAVYLCASSVQGGETQYFGPGTRLLVL.

The chain combines TRBV4-1 with TRBJ1-4; D is possibly TRBD1 (5 bases). The CDR3 totals 15 residues. From germline, CDR1 is MGHRA and CDR2 YSYEKL. Trimming took 1 base from V and 5 from J, leaving 11 bases between them. For the CDR3, the DNA is TGCGCCAGCAGCCAAGGACAGACTTTAAATGAAAAACTGTTTTTT. Amino acids: CASSQGQTLNEKLFF.

The chain recombines TRBV4-1 with TRBJ1-1, with D possibly TRBD1 on 5 matching bases. V lost 0 bases and J 6 bases, leaving 14 bases between the germline ends. The CDR3 has 15 amino acids. CDR1 and CDR2 (germline): MGHRA, YSYEKL. The CDR3 is CASSQEIRGFAEAFF. CDR3 in DNA: TGCGCCAGCAGCCAAGAAATTAGGGGCTTTGCTGAAGCTTTCTTT.

The chain uses TRBV19 and TRBJ1-1; D might be TRBD1 (6 bases). The CDR3 covers 14 residues. Germline CDR1 is LNHDA and CDR2 is SQIVND (reference sequence). The V end was cut by 6 bases, the J end by 3 bases, with 14 bases between. The CDR3 protein is CASRHDRSYTEAFF. CDR3 bases: TGTGCCAGTAGGCATGACAGGTCGTACACTGAAGCTTTCTTT.

The chain combines TRBV29-1 with TRBJ1-1; TRBD1 agrees at 7 bases. Per germline, CDR1 SQVTM and CDR2 ANQGSEA. J was trimmed by 0 bases and V by 7 bases; bases with no gene match: 5. The CDR3 runs to 13 residues. The CDR3 region is CSAGTVLNTEAFF. CDR3 coding DNA: TGCAGCGCTGGGACAGTACTGAACACTGAAGCTTTCTTT.

This clone was counted a few times. The chain employs TRBV6-1 and TRBJ2-5; the D gene is possibly TRBD1 (5 bases). The germline V gene encodes CDR1 MNHNS and CDR2 SASEGT. The germline V and J ends were trimmed by 4 bases and 2 bases, with 17 bases remaining between them. This CDR3 has 16 residues. The CDR3 here is CASSAQGIGPQETQYF. CDR3 DNA sequence: TGTGCCAGCAGTGCCCAGGGTATAGGGCCACAAGAGACCCAGTACTTC.

The V call is TRBV27, the J call TRBJ2-7; TRBD2 agrees at 7 bases. The V and J ends lost 2 bases and 4 bases, in that order; junction bases with no gene match: 5. The CDR3 loop spans 14 amino acids. CDR1 MNHEY and CDR2 SMNVEV come from the germline V gene (reference sequence). CDR3: CASSLKRGGYEQYF. CDR3 in DNA: TGTGCCAGCAGTTTAAAGCGGGGCGGGTACGAGCAGTACTTC.

The chain couples TRBV4-1 to TRBJ1-5; 8 bases are shared with TRBD1. The CDR3 loop spans 15 amino acids. The J segment lost 0 bases and the V segment lost 4 bases, leaving 2 bases of the junction unmatched. Per the germline V gene, CDR1 is MGHRA and CDR2 is YSYEKL. CDR3 protein: CASSPTGGSNQPQHF. The CDR3 coding sequence is TGCGCCAGCAGCCCCACAGGGGGTAGCAATCAGCCCCAGCATTTT.

This rearrangement joins TRBV21-1 to TRBJ2-3; the table names TRBD2, a call not compared with the DNA. TRBV21-1 is a known pseudogene. The CDR3 covers 14 residues. The DNA of the CDR3 is TGTGCCAGCAGCTCAAGAGTGGGCACAGATACGCAGTATTTT. As protein: CASSSRVGTDTQYF.